Listed here are 7 T cell receptor beta chains from one sample, sequenced in a study of T cells in Graves' hyperthyroidism and ophthalmopathy. Amplified TCR beta CDR3 regions came from RNA transcripts. Initially, a first-round RT-PCR of the TCR CDR3 employed the HTBI primer set. Using its own MiXCR run on the multiplex PCR reads, TCRdb lists one record per CDR3 protein. The table lists about 520,000 distinct CDR3 sequences, approximately 25% of them singletons. The specimen sequenced was blood. These receptors all stem from a woman in her 30s with Graves' ophthalmopathy.

This clonotype was picked up many times. This chain connects TRBV6-5 to TRBJ2-7, with 7 bases lining up with TRBD1. The V segment lost 5 bases and the J segment 4 bases; nucleotides outside the gene matches: 5. CDR1 and CDR2 (germline): MNHEY, SVGAGI. The CDR3 spans 13 residues. CDR3 sequence (DNA): TGTGCCAGCAGTCCGGACAGGAGGTACGAGCAGTACTTC. Translating gives CASSPDRRYEQYF.

A remark on this clonotype: Here the CDR3 omits its conserved ending phenylalanine or tryptophan, so a read error is the likely source. V is TRBV12-5 and J is TRBJ1-1; no reliable D call. Trimming cost V 1 base and J 3 bases, with 18 bases left between them. The CDR3 contains 17 residues. In germline, CDR1 is LGHNT, CDR2 FRNRAP. DNA for the CDR3: TGTGCTAGTGGTTTGGCCGGGCGCGCCCAAACGGACACTGAAGCTTTCCTT. This encodes CASGLAGRAQTDTEAFL.

The chain couples TRBV12-3 or TRBV12-4 to TRBJ1-2; the D is unclear. V lost 7 bases and J lost 4, with 13 bases in between. The CDR3 is 13 amino acids. The CDR3 region is CASTPGEGYGYTF. Written as DNA, the CDR3 is TGTGCCAGCACCCCCGGGGAGGGCTATGGCTACACCTTC.

In its sample, this clonotype was seen once. CDR3 sequence reads: CASSFGSGIETQYF. CDR3 in DNA: TGTGCCAGCAGTTTTGGTAGCGGGATAGAGACCCAGTACTTC. The chain employs TRBV12-3 or TRBV12-4 and TRBJ2-5, with 8 nucleotides matching TRBD2. The CDR3 loop spans 14 amino acids. Trimming removed 3 bases from V and 4 bases from J; junction bases left unmatched: 4.

This clonotype was detected ten times or more. The chain joins TRBV24-1 to TRBJ2-2; D is undetermined. Trimming removed 1 base at V and 3 bases at J, with 8 bases between. Germline V gene sequence: CDR1 KGHDR, CDR2 SFDVKD. The CDR3 is 15 residues long. CDR3: CATSDLRQDTGELFF. For the CDR3, the DNA is TGTGCCACCAGTGATTTAAGGCAGGACACCGGGGAGCTGTTTTTT.

This clonotype was seen many times. The chain joins TRBV29-1 to TRBJ1-1, with D tentatively TRBD1 (5 bases). V was cut by 7 bases and J by 4 bases, with 16 bases left in between. Germline V gene data show CDR1 as SQVTM and CDR2 as ANQGSEA. There are 13 residues in the CDR3. As DNA, the CDR3 is TGCAGCGGTCGGAGTGCTGGGGGCACTGAAGCTTTCTTT. Translated: CSGRSAGGTEAFF.

The chain carries TRBV6-1 and TRBJ2-7; D gene ambiguous. Germline values: CDR1 MNHNS, CDR2 SASEGT. With 1 base removed from V and 3 bases from J, the gap between germline ends came to 10 bases. The CDR3 covers 14 residues. The CDR3 bases are TGTGCCAGCAGTGAAGAGTGGGCCGACTACGAGCAGTACTTC. Translated: CASSEEWADYEQYF.